The 25 T cell receptor beta chains listed next were all sequenced from one sample in a study of T cell responses to AZD1222 COVID-19 vaccine. Sequencing was performed with immunoSEQ multiplex PCR; in TCRdb, only in-frame clones are kept and a portion is missing. The sample yields more than 90,000 clones, around nine tenths seen once. Sequenced here: peripheral blood, sampled 28 days after the second AZD1222 dose. Receptors were obtained from an adult who received the AZD1222 COVID-19 vaccine.

The rearrangement joins TRBV4-1 to TRBJ1-5, with 7 bases that match TRBD1. The V gene end was trimmed by 0 bases and the J gene end by 4 bases; junction bases not matched to a gene: 3. The CDR3 loop spans 15 amino acids. The germline gives CDR1 MGHRA, CDR2 YSYEKL. The CDR3 is CASSQDLTGNQPQHF. CDR3 DNA sequence: TGCGCCAGCAGCCAAGATCTGACAGGGAATCAGCCCCAGCATTTT.

This clone was observed a handful of times. The chain couples TRBV3-1 (or the pseudogene TRBV3-2) to TRBJ2-1; 7 nucleotides match TRBD2. The CDR3 sequence is 16 residues long. V lost 1 base to trimming and J lost 8 bases; unmatched junction nucleotides: 11. CDR1 is LGHDT, CDR2 YNNKEL, per germline (reference sequence). The CDR3 here is CASSQVRLDGGDEQFF. The CDR3 coding sequence is TGTGCCAGCAGCCAAGTAAGACTAGATGGGGGGGATGAGCAGTTCTTC.

The CDR3 DNA follows: TGTGCCAGCAGTTACCCCCATCCAAGTGGGGGCGGGGAGCTGTTTTTT. This encodes CASSYPHPSGGGELFF. This chain joins TRBV6-5 and TRBJ2-2, with D perhaps matching TRBD1 or TRBD2 (5 bases each). Deletions cut 2 bases from V and 7 bases from J, with 17 bases between. The germline gives CDR1 MNHEY, CDR2 SVGAGI. This CDR3 contains 16 residues.

The chain employs TRBV28 and TRBJ1-4; possible D gene TRBD1, 5 bases. Trimming took 10 bases from V and 8 from J, leaving 14 bases between them. This CDR3 has 12 amino acids. Germline CDR1 MDHEN, CDR2 SYDVKM. The CDR3 sequence: CATTKRDEKLFF. The CDR3 DNA sequence: TGTGCCACCACAAAGAGGGACGAAAAACTGTTTTTT.

The CDR3 DNA follows: TGTGCCAGCAGCGAGTTACCTCAGGGGAGAGGGACCACCGGGGAGCTGTTTTTT. It encodes CASSELPQGRGTTGELFF. The chain carries TRBV2 and TRBJ2-2, with a tentative D call TRBD1 (6 bases). V lost 6 bases to trimming and J lost 4 bases, with 24 bases between them. The CDR3 is 18 amino acids. CDR1 is SNHLY, CDR2 FYNNEI, per germline.

This clone has a single count. V gene TRBV2 combines with J gene TRBJ1-5; a possible D gene is TRBD1 (6 bases). This CDR3 contains 14 residues. Per the germline V gene, CDR1 is SNHLY and CDR2 is FYNNEI. Trimming removed 1 base at V and 7 bases at J, with 11 bases between. The CDR3: CASSEGRGRQPQHF. CDR3 nucleotide sequence: TGTGCCAGCAGTGAAGGCAGGGGAAGACAGCCCCAGCATTTT. Based on the CDR3 plus reference TRBV2 and TRBJ1-5, the full variable domain is EPEVTQTPSHQVTQMGQEVILRCVPISNHLYFYWYRQILGQKVEFLVSFYNNEISEKSEIFDDQFSVERPDGSNFTLKIRSTKLEDSAMYFCASSEGRGRQPQHFGDGTRLSIL.

The J gene is TRBJ1-5, the V gene TRBV7-9, with D maybe TRBD1 (5 bases). Deletions cut 3 bases from V and 9 bases from J, with 12 bases between. The CDR3 is 13 amino acids. CDR1 and CDR2 (germline): SEHNR, FQNEAQ (reference sequence). In nucleotides, the CDR3 is TGTGCCAGCAGCTTGACAGCGCAAGGGCCCCAGCATTTT. Amino acids: CASSLTAQGPQHF.

There are a few counts of this clone. The chain carries TRBV7-2 and TRBJ1-2; D might be TRBD1 (5 bases). V was pared by 4 bases and J by 5 bases, with 17 bases between. CDR3 length: 15 amino acids. In germline, CDR1 is SGHTA, CDR2 FQGNSA. The CDR3, as DNA: TGTGCCAGCAGCTACGACAGTAATAATGAGTATGGCTACACCTTC. Translating gives CASSYDSNNEYGYTF.

The gene calls are TRBV5-6 and TRBJ2-3, with D possibly called TRBD1 or TRBD2 (5 bases each). With 5 bases removed from V and 2 bases from J, the gap between germline ends came to 24 bases. There are 18 residues in the CDR3. The germline V gene encodes CDR1 SGHDT and CDR2 YYEEEE. The CDR3 DNA is TGTGCCAGCAGTTACTACAGAGGTCGGGGCGTATTCACAGATACGCAGTATTTT. Translating it yields CASSYYRGRGVFTDTQYF.

This chain uses TRBV5-5 with TRBJ2-7; 10 bases fit TRBD2. Losses at the gene ends were 1 base for V and 6 bases for J; bases not matched to a gene: 4. CDR1 and CDR2 from the germline V gene are SGHKS and YYEKEE (reference sequence). The CDR3 runs to 14 residues. The CDR3 sequence: CASSLLAGGSEQYF. The CDR3 DNA reads as TGTGCCAGCAGCTTGTTAGCGGGAGGCTCCGAGCAGTACTTC.

The V call is TRBV4-1, the J call TRBJ1-1; no definite D call. The CDR3 contains 12 residues. V was shortened by 3 bases and J by 2 bases, with 4 bases between the two germline ends. The germline gives CDR1 MGHRA, CDR2 YSYEKL. The CDR3 region is CASSQANTEAFF. The CDR3 nucleotides read TGCGCCAGCAGCCAGGCAAACACTGAAGCTTTCTTT.

This sequence joins TRBV5-5 and TRBJ2-3; 7 nucleotides agree with TRBD1. This CDR3 spans 16 amino acids. The junction had 10 bases not matched to a gene; V was cut back by 4 bases and J by 2 bases. Germline V gives CDR1 SGHKS, CDR2 YYEKEE (reference sequence). CDR3 bases: TGTGCCAGCAGCCCGACAGGGCCTACCTACACAGATACGCAGTATTTT. Its translation: CASSPTGPTYTDTQYF.

CDR3: CASSVATFDEQFF. The CDR3 nucleotides are TGTGCCAGCAGCGTAGCCACGTTCGATGAGCAGTTCTTC. The chain is built from TRBV9 and TRBJ2-1, with D unresolved. V was trimmed by 0 bases and J by 8 bases, leaving 9 bases between them. This CDR3 has 13 amino acids. Germline CDR1 and CDR2: SGDLS and YYNGEE.

The chain couples TRBV18 to TRBJ1-1; possible D gene TRBD1, 5 bases. Germline V CDR1 and CDR2: KGHSH, LQKENI. The length of the CDR3 is 14 residues. V lost 3 bases, J lost 1 base, and 9 bases lay in between. The CDR3 nucleotides read TGTGCCAGCTCACCGTCAGGACAGAACACTGAAGCTTTCTTT. Translation: CASSPSGQNTEAFF.

The chain combines TRBV19 with TRBJ1-5; D not certain. The germline CDR1 and CDR2 sequences are LNHDA and SQIVND (reference sequence). V lost 6 bases, J lost 0 bases, and 12 bases lay in between. The CDR3 totals 15 residues. The CDR3 DNA reads TGTGCCAGTAGCGTAAAGGGTGGTAGCAATCAGCCCCAGCATTTT. Translated: CASSVKGGSNQPQHF.

The genes are TRBV14 and TRBJ2-3; 12 nucleotides align to TRBD2. The V segment lost 3 bases and the J segment 1 base; nucleotides outside the gene matches: 20. The CDR3 is 22 residues long. CDR1 SGHDN and CDR2 FVKESK come from the germline V gene. CDR3 region: CASSQVGLAGYGTGGGTDTQYF. The CDR3 DNA follows: TGTGCCAGCAGCCAGGTTGGACTAGCGGGATACGGTACCGGGGGTGGCACAGATACGCAGTATTTT.

This rearrangement joins TRBV29-1 to TRBJ2-7; 8 bases agree with TRBD1. Germline CDR1 is SQVTM and CDR2 is ANQGSEA. V dropped 3 bases and J dropped 7; count of bases not matched to a gene: 5. This CDR3 region has 12 residues. The CDR3 loop is CSVDQGADEQYF. The CDR3, as DNA: TGCAGCGTTGACCAGGGGGCAGATGAGCAGTACTTC.

The chain combines TRBV5-6 with TRBJ2-3; D unclear. The length of the CDR3 is 14 residues. Germline-derived CDR1 and CDR2 are SGHDT and YYEEEE. V was trimmed by 1 base and J by 2 bases, leaving 8 bases between them. The CDR3 region is CASSLLAPTDTQYF. CDR3 nucleotide sequence: TGTGCCAGCAGCTTGCTGGCTCCCACAGATACGCAGTATTTT. The variable domain in full, with the rest retrieved from reference TRBV5-6 and TRBJ2-3, is DAGVTQSPTHLIKTRGQQVTLRCSPKSGHDTVSWYQQALGQGPQFIFQYYEEEERQRGNFPDRFSGHQFPNYSSELNVNALLLGDSALYLCASSLLAPTDTQYFGPGTRLTVL.

The chain joins TRBV29-1 to TRBJ2-1; TRBD2 matches at 11 bases. This CDR3 has 17 residues. CDR1 and CDR2 from the germline V gene are SQVTM and ANQGSEA. With 2 bases clipped from V and 4 bases from J, the junction kept 10 bases outside the gene matches. The chain's CDR3 is CSVELAGGTIGYNEQFF. As DNA, the CDR3 is TGCAGCGTTGAACTAGCGGGAGGTACTATCGGGTACAATGAGCAGTTCTTC.

The V call is TRBV3-1 (or the pseudogene TRBV3-2), the J call TRBJ2-1, with TRBD2 identical over 13 bases. The length of the CDR3 is 14 residues. Germline V gene sequence: CDR1 LGHDT, CDR2 YNNKEL (reference sequence). J lost 7 bases, V lost 7 bases, and 4 bases had no gene match. CDR3 nucleotides: TGTGCCAGCACATGGACTAGCGGGAGTAATGAGCAGTTCTTC. Amino acids: CASTWTSGSNEQFF.

CDR3 DNA sequence: TGTGCCAGTAGCTTCCGGCCACACTACGAGCAGTACTTC. Translation gives CASSFRPHYEQYF. The J gene is TRBJ2-7, the V gene TRBV19; D not resolved. The CDR3 extends over 13 amino acids. Trimming took off 6 bases at V and 3 bases at J, with 12 bases between the two ends. Looked up from germline, CDR1 is LNHDA and CDR2 is SQIVND (reference sequence).

A remark on this clone: Other DNA sequences in this sample translate to the same CDR3. V is TRBV7-2 and J is TRBJ1-5, with D unresolved. V was trimmed by 0 bases and J by 7 bases, leaving 7 bases between them. The CDR3 spans 13 residues. Germline V lookup: CDR1 SGHTA, CDR2 FQGNSA. CDR3 loop: CASSLAGRQPQHF. The DNA of the CDR3 is TGTGCCAGCAGCTTAGCTGGGCGACAGCCCCAGCATTTT.

V is TRBV28 and J is TRBJ1-2; possibly TRBD1 for D (6 bases). V gave up 4 bases and J gave up 8 bases, with 17 bases separating them. Germline V CDR1 and CDR2: MDHEN, SYDVKM. CDR3 size: 14 residues. The DNA of the CDR3 is TGTGCCAGCAGTTCGCCCCAACAGGGCCGGGGCTACACCTTC. Its translation is CASSSPQQGRGYTF.

This clone showed up many times. A junction end diverges from the germline sequence, so it may reflect a read error. The V call is TRBV11-2, the J call TRBJ2-3; either TRBD1 or TRBD2 may supply D (6 bases each). CDR1 and CDR2 from the germline V gene are SGHAT and FQNNGV. The CDR3 covers 12 residues. The chain's CDR3 is CASSLVSGGIHF. For the CDR3, the DNA is TGTGCCAGCAGCTTAGTCTCCGGGGGCATCCATTTT.

This clone was found once. This chain links TRBV7-2 with TRBJ1-3; D is unclear. CDR3 length equals 15 residues. The germline V gene encodes CDR1 SGHTA and CDR2 FQGNSA. V lost 5 bases, J lost 0 bases, and 11 bases lay in between. This CDR3 is CASSPGRYSGNTIYF. CDR3 bases: TGTGCCAGCAGCCCCGGACGGTACTCTGGAAACACCATATATTTT.